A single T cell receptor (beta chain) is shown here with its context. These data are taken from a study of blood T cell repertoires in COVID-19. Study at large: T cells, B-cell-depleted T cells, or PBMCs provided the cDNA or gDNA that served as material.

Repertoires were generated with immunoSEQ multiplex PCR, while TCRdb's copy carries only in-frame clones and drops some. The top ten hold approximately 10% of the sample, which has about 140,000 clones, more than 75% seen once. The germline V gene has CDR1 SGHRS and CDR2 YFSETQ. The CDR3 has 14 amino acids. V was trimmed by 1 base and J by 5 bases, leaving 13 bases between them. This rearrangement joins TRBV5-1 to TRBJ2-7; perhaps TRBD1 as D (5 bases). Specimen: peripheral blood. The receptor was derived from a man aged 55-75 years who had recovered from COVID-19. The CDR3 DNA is TGCGCCAGCAGCTTGAGTCAGGGTTTCGACGAGCAGTACTTC. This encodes CASSLSQGFDEQYF.